The 15 T cell receptor beta chains below all came from one sample that was sequenced in a study of prognosis after radiotherapy for stage I lung cancer. TCR beta CDR3 was amplified from genomic DNA by two-round multiplex PCR. First-round PCR, the initial amplification, used primers specific to each TRBV and TRBJ gene. TCRdb reprocessed the multiplex PCR reads with MiXCR, giving one entry per CDR3 protein. This sample yields some 38,000 distinct CDR3 sequences, of which around 24% are seen a single time; 20% to 25% belongs to the top ten. The material sequenced was PBMCs, taken before or after stereotactic body radiation therapy (not recorded which). All receptors come from a donor aged 50 or older with non-small cell lung cancer.

This clonotype came up many times. The rearrangement links TRBV24-1 to TRBJ2-1; the match to TRBD2 covers 14 bases. J gave up 0 bases and V 9 bases, and 6 bases lay outside the gene matches. This CDR3 spans 17 amino acids. Germline CDR1 KGHDR, CDR2 SFDVKD. CDR3 amino acids: CATRSGTSGSSYNEQFF. CDR3 coding DNA: TGTGCCACCCGATCCGGGACTAGCGGGAGCTCCTACAATGAGCAGTTCTTC.

The V call is TRBV7-9, the J call TRBJ2-3, with D maybe TRBD2 (6 bases). The V and J ends lost 5 bases and 2 bases respectively, with 17 bases between them. This CDR3 has 16 amino acids. Germline values: CDR1 SEHNR, CDR2 FQNEAQ (reference sequence). As DNA, the CDR3 is TGTGCCAGCAGCACTGATGGGGCGGGACCCACAGATACGCAGTATTTT. Translating gives CASSTDGAGPTDTQYF.

This clonotype was seen many times. The rearrangement joins TRBV12-3 or TRBV12-4 to TRBJ1-2; D is unresolved. This CDR3 is built from 13 residues. V gave up 7 bases and J gave up 3 bases, with 12 bases separating them. The CDR3 here is CASTTGRDYGYTF. CDR3 bases: TGTGCCAGCACCACTGGACGAGACTATGGCTACACCTTC.

This clonotype came up many times. J is TRBJ1-4 and V is TRBV2, with unresolved D. This CDR3 is 16 amino acids long. CDR1 is SNHLY, CDR2 FYNNEI, per germline. V gave up 2 bases and J gave up 2 bases, with 12 bases separating them. For the CDR3, the DNA is TGTGCCAGCAGTGAATACCCGCCTGAGACTAATGAAAAACTGTTTTTT. This encodes CASSEYPPETNEKLFF.

The chain employs TRBV6-4 and TRBJ1-5, with TRBD1 identical over 12 bases. The CDR3 is made up of 20 amino acids. The germline V gene has CDR1 MRHNA and CDR2 SNTAGT. V shed 3 bases and J 1 base; nucleotides not matched to a gene: 13. Here the CDR3 reads CASSEGRDRGRVGSNQPQHF. As DNA, the CDR3 is TGTGCCAGCAGTGAAGGCCGGGACAGGGGGCGAGTGGGAAGCAATCAGCCCCAGCATTTT.

In its sample, this clonotype is medium-sized. The gene calls are TRBV28 and TRBJ1-2, with D possibly matching TRBD1 (6 bases). This CDR3 contains 15 residues. Germline V gene sequence: CDR1 MDHEN, CDR2 SYDVKM. The germline V and J ends were trimmed by 5 bases and 6 bases, with 19 bases remaining between them. The CDR3 region is CASSPAGAFANGYTF. The DNA for the CDR3 is TGTGCCAGCAGTCCCGCAGGGGCCTTCGCAAATGGCTACACCTTC.

This clonotype was picked up one time. Given a far larger clone just one base away, this is likely a sequencing read error. This rearrangement joins TRBV6-1 to TRBJ2-5; 11 nucleotides match TRBD2. The end of the DNA aligns better with TRBJ2-1, so the J call may be wrong. Germline V gene sequence: CDR1 MNHNS, CDR2 SASEGT. The CDR3 is made up of 13 amino acids. As DNA, the CDR3 is TGTGCCAGCAGAGGACTAGCGGGCAATGAGCAGTTCTTC. Its translation: CASRGLAGNEQFF.

A note on this clonotype: A clone one base away is much larger, so this may be a read error. The J gene is TRBJ1-5, the V gene TRBV14; D possibly corresponds to TRBD1 (6 bases). CDR3 size: 15 residues. Germline V gene lookup returns CDR1 SGHDN and CDR2 FVKESK. V was trimmed by 3 bases and J by 7 bases, leaving 16 bases between them. This chain's CDR3 is CASSHDRQSWQPQHF. The CDR3 nucleotides read TGTGCCAGCAGCCACGACAGGCAGTCTTGGCAGCCCCAGCATTTT.

This clonotype was seen at least ten times. J is TRBJ1-6 and V is TRBV3-1, with 10 bases that match TRBD1. The CDR3 is made up of 14 amino acids. CDR1 is LGHDT and CDR2 is YNNKEL in the germline V gene (reference sequence). V lost 4 bases to trimming and J lost 13 bases; unmatched junction nucleotides: 7. The CDR3 nucleotides are TGTGCCAGCAGCCCCGGGACAGGGGCGGGTCCCCTCCACTTT. Protein product: CASSPGTGAGPLHF.

This clonotype was counted ten times or more. This rearrangement joins TRBV12-3 or TRBV12-4 to TRBJ2-7; D possibly corresponds to TRBD1 (6 bases). This CDR3 region has 12 residues. V lost 6 bases and J lost 3, with 9 bases in between. CDR3 bases: TGTGCCAGCAGCTCGACAGGCTACGAGCAGTACTTC. Translation gives CASSSTGYEQYF.

On this clonotype itself: A read error is the likely source, as a far larger clone sits one nucleotide away. V gene TRBV24-1 combines with J gene TRBJ2-4; no definite D call. The J call may be incorrect, as the DNA end agrees better with TRBJ2-5. The CDR3 covers 13 residues. Germline CDR1 is KGHDR and CDR2 is SFDVKD. CDR3 sequence reads: CATSDLELKTQYF. As DNA, the CDR3 is TGTGCCACCAGTGATTTGGAGTTAAAGACCCAGTACTTC.

This clonotype was seen many times. The chain has TRBV30 and TRBJ1-4; 11 bases match TRBD1. After removal of 3 bases from V and 8 bases from J, the junction contained 5 bases not matched to a gene. The CDR3 has 14 amino acids. Germline V gene sequence: CDR1 GTSNPN, CDR2 SVGIG (reference sequence). In DNA form, the CDR3 reads TGTGCCTGGAGGGACAGGGGGCGCGGCGAAAAACTGTTTTTT. Translating it yields CAWRDRGRGEKLFF.

This clonotype came up many times. The CDR3 DNA is TGTGCCAGCAGTGTCCGGGACAGGGTTTACAATGAGCAGTTCTTC. Translating it yields CASSVRDRVYNEQFF. The chain has TRBV27 and TRBJ2-1; 9 bases are shared with TRBD1. CDR1 and CDR2 (germline): MNHEY, SMNVEV (reference sequence). The CDR3 covers 15 residues. J was trimmed by 4 bases and V by 5 bases; bases with no gene match: 6.

This clonotype was detected ten times or more. The CDR3 DNA reads TGCAGTGCCAAGCAGGGTAGGGGCTACGAGCAGTACTTC. Translating gives CSAKQGRGYEQYF. The rearrangement uses TRBV20-1 and TRBJ2-7; TRBD1 might be the D (5 bases). The CDR3 covers 13 residues. Per the germline V gene, CDR1 is DFQATT and CDR2 is SNEGSKA (reference sequence). Trimming pared 6 bases from V and 3 bases from J, leaving 15 bases between.

This clonotype came up many times. The chain uses TRBV28 and TRBJ2-2; D is undetermined. The germline gives CDR1 MDHEN, CDR2 SYDVKM. V lost 2 bases and J lost 8, with 12 bases in between. The CDR3 consists of 14 residues. CDR3 protein: CASSLGSLGGELFF. The CDR3 DNA reads TGTGCCAGCAGTTTAGGGTCATTAGGGGGGGAGCTGTTTTTT. The complete variable domain, with remaining parts taken from reference TRBV28 and TRBJ2-2, reads DVKVTQSSRYLVKRTGEKVFLECVQDMDHENMFWYRQDPGLGLRLIYFSYDVKMKEKGDIPEGYSVSREKKERFSLILESASTNQTSMYLCASSLGSLGGELFFGEGSRLTVL.